This T cell receptor beta chain appears in the sequencing data of a study of T cell repertoires in cytomegalovirus infection. Study-wide context: In public TCR beta signatures, there were indications of both CMV infection and matching HLA type.

TCRdb processed the reads anew with MiXCR; each CDR3 protein has one entry. The sample shows 900,000 to 950,000 distinct CDR3 sequences, approximately 30% of them seen only once. The CDR3 extends over 16 amino acids. Germline CDR1 reads DFQATT; CDR2 reads SNEGSKA (reference sequence). The ends were cut back, 0 bases at V and 0 bases at J, with 15 bases in the middle. Study-wide results and caveats: Summed public TCR beta family frequency identified CMV carriers bearing the relevant HLA.

About this clonotype: The antigen is not known.

The origin of this receptor is a human donor in good health (CMV status not recorded). Some clones in this sample may be carry-over from other donors' samples. The chain links TRBV20-1 to TRBJ2-7; D is possibly TRBD2 (6 bases). Specimen: cultured CD8+ T cells from PBMCs, collected from culture after CMV antigen stimulation. The CDR3 region has the DNA TGCAGTGCTAGAGATCAGGAGGGCGCAAGCTCCTACGAGCAGTACTTC. This translates into CSARDQEGASSYEQYF.